This T cell receptor beta chain is from a study of CD8 T cells in Susac syndrome. Sequencing of TCR beta covered CD8+ and CD4+ T cells obtained from blood. Each multiple sclerosis control was a treatment-naive patient with relapsing-remitting disease that was either stable or active. It was with random hexamers that 0.5 to 1 ug RNA was reverse transcribed. Amplification of TCR beta CDR3 by immunoSEQ multiplex PCR spanned 54 Vbeta and 13 Jbeta. TCRdb reanalysed the immunoSEQ multiplex PCR reads using MiXCR and keeps one entry per CDR3 protein. The sample has around 200,000 distinct CDR3 sequences, around 90% seen once. The CDR3 has 15 amino acids. Germline CDR1 is MGHRA and CDR2 is YSYEKL. V was shortened by 0 bases and J by 2 bases, with 8 bases between the two germline ends.

This clonotype was sampled from a human donor with multiple sclerosis. The chain is built from TRBV4-1 and TRBJ1-3; D is ambiguous. Sequencing was done on a sample of CD8+ T cells from PBMCs. The CDR3 reads CASSQDRGTGNTIYF. As DNA, the CDR3 is TGCGCCAGCAGCCAAGATCGGGGAACTGGAAACACCATATATTTT.